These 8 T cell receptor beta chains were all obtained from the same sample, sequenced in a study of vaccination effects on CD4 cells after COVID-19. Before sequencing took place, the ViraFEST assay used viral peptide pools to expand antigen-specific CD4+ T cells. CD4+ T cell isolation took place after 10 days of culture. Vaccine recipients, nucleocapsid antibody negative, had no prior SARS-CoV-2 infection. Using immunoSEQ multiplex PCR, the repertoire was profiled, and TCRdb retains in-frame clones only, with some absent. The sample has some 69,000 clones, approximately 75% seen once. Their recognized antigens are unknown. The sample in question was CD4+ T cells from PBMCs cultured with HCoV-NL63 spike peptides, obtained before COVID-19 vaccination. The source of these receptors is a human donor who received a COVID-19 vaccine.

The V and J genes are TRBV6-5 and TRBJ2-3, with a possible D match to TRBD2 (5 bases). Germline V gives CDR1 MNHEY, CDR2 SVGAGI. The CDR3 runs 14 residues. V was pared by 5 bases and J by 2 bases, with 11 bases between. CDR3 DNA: TGTGCCAGCAGTCCGGGATTATACACAGATACGCAGTATTTT. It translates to CASSPGLYTDTQYF.

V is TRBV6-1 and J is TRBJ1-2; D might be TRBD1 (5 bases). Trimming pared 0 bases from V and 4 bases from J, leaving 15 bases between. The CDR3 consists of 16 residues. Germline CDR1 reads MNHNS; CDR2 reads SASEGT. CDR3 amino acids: CASSEAPGGNLYGYTF. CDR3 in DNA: TGTGCCAGCAGTGAAGCGCCGGGGGGGAACCTCTATGGCTACACCTTC.

In nucleotides, the CDR3 is TGCAGCGTTTTAAGCGGGCCCCGGTATGATACGCAGTATTTT. Translating gives CSVLSGPRYDTQYF. This chain connects TRBV29-1 to TRBJ2-3, with D tentatively TRBD2 (6 bases). This CDR3 is built from 14 residues. The germline gives CDR1 SQVTM, CDR2 ANQGSEA. Trimming pared 5 bases from V and 6 bases from J, leaving 18 bases between.

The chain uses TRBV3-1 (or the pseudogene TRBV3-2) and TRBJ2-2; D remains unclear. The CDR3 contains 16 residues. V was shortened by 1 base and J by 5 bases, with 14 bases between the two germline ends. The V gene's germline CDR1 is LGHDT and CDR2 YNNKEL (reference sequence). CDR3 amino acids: CASSQVPVGTTGELFF. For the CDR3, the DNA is TGTGCCAGCAGCCAAGTTCCCGTCGGAACTACCGGGGAGCTGTTTTTT.

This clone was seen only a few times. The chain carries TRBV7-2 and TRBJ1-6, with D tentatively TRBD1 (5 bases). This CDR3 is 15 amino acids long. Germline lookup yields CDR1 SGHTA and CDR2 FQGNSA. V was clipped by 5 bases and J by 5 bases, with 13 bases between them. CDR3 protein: CASSRDRQHNSPLHF. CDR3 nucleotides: TGTGCCAGCAGCCGCGATCGACAGCATAATTCACCCCTCCACTTT.

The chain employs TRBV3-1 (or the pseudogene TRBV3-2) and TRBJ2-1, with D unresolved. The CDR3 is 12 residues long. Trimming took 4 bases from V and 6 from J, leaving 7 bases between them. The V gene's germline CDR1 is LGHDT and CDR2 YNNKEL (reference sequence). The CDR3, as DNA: TGTGCCAGCAGCCTTCGCATCAATGAGCAGTTCTTC. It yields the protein CASSLRINEQFF.

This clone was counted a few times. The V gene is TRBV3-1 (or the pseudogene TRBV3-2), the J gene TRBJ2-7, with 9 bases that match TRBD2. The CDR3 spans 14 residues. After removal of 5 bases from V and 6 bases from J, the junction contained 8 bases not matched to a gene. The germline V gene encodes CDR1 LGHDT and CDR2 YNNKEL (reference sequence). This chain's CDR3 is CASSEGSRGGEQYV. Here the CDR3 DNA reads TGTGCCAGCAGCGAAGGGTCGCGGGGGGGCGAGCAGTACGTC.

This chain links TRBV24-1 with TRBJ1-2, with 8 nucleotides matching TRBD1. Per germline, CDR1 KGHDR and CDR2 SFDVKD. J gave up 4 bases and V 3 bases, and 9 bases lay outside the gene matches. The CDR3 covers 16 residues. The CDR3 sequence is CATSDPRTGNVYGYTF. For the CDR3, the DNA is TGTGCCACCAGTGATCCTAGGACAGGGAACGTCTATGGCTACACCTTC.